The rows below give T cell receptor beta chains drawn from one sample of a study of shared clonotypes between healthy human individuals. The method was immunoSEQ multiplex PCR; TCRdb's version includes in-frame clones alone and lacks a portion of them. The sample yields about 980,000 clones, approximately 80% seen once. What was sequenced was memory CD4+ T cells sorted from blood. Receptors originate from a man aged 18-30 years in good health. The conserved cysteine and the conserved F or W are not part of the CDR3 here. Some rows have no size entry. The others give once, few or many, or a class for an expanded clone.

>NA|TRBV5-1|12|TRBJ1-4
ASSPGATNEKLF
>NA|TRBV6-1|13|TRBJ2-3
ASTLGSRSTDTQY
>NA|TRBV6-5|13|TRBJ2-7
ASSPGIEVFYEQY
>NA|TRBV5-1|11|TRBJ1-2
ASSLQGDYGYT
>NA|TRBV5-1|13|TRBJ2-2
ASSLWQGYTGELF
>NA|TRBV9|13|TRBJ2-2
ASSALATNTGELF
>once|TRBV19|11|TRBJ2-7
ASSVTGSREQY
>once|TRBV28|13|TRBJ1-4
ASSSLDRGGEKLF
>NA|TRBV11-1|13|TRBJ2-3
ASSRRGTFTDTQY
>NA|TRBV10-3|12|TRBJ2-7
AISAAEPRGEQY
>NA|TRBV7-2|13|TRBJ2-7
ASSLSGSRSYEQY
>NA|TRBV5-1|15|TRBJ1-1
ASSLGIREGANTEAF
>NA|TRBV30|11|TRBJ1-2
AWSGRLPDGYT
>NA|TRBV11-2|11|TRBJ1-1
ASSLALGTEAF
>NA|TRBV10-2|10|TRBJ1-2
ASSEEIKGYT